This T cell receptor (beta chain) originates from a study of response to subunit inactivated influenza vaccine. Notes on the study in general: Authors suggested that a seasonal influenza vaccination recruits few new T cells each time.

In germline, CDR1 is SEHNR, CDR2 FQNEAQ (reference sequence). The CDR3 sequence is 13 residues long. Trimming cost V 6 bases and J 8 bases, with 14 bases left between them. TCRdb ran MiXCR on the RT-PCR reads and lists one entry per CDR3 protein. The sample shows approximately 480,000 distinct CDR3 sequences, roughly 11% of them seen only once. As regards this clonotype: The antigen remains unidentified.

The chain joins TRBV7-9 to TRBJ2-4; D is possibly TRBD2 (5 bases). Material: PBMCs from blood, obtained roughly 45 days after vaccination. This sequence originates from a man aged 45-65 years who received an inactivated influenza vaccine. The CDR3 bases are TGTGCCAGCAGTGGGAGCGATTCGTACATTCAGTACTTC. Its protein is CASSGSDSYIQYF.